These T cell receptor beta chains were read from a single sample in a study of blood T cell repertoires in COVID-19. Profiling relied on immunoSEQ multiplex PCR, and the TCRdb table lists in-frame clones only, not all of them. The sample gives about 110,000 clones, roughly 83% of which show up once; over 15% is in the top ten. The sequencing sample was made of peripheral blood. The receptors stem from an older woman with acute or convalescent COVID-19. Each CDR3 is given with its conserved first and last residue. The D gene is left open where the match is weak. Size tells how often a clone was seen (once, few, many) or the class of an expanded clone, and some rows leave it out.

CDR3 protein: CASSSLDGGLISTEAFF
CDR3 DNA: TGTGCCAGCAGTTCCCTAGACGGGGGGTTGATCAGCACTGAAGCTTTCTTT
clone size: .
D gene: .
J gene: TRBJ1-1
CDR3 length: 17
V gene: TRBV28

CDR3 protein: CASSLKGPNTEAFF
CDR3 DNA: TGCGCCAGCAGCTTGAAGGGGCCGAACACTGAAGCTTTCTTT
clone size: .
D gene: .
J gene: TRBJ1-1
CDR3 length: 14
V gene: TRBV5-1

CDR3 protein: CASSAGQGSGELFF
CDR3 DNA: TGTGCCAGCAGCGCGGGACAGGGTTCCGGGGAGCTGTTTTTT
clone size: .
D gene: TRBD1
J gene: TRBJ2-2
CDR3 length: 14
V gene: TRBV5-5

CDR3 protein: CSVEEEGTYGYTF
CDR3 DNA: TGCAGCGTTGAAGAGGAAGGGACTTATGGCTACACCTTC
clone size: .
D gene: .
J gene: TRBJ1-2
CDR3 length: 13
V gene: TRBV29-1

CDR3 protein: CASTRAGSTEAFF
CDR3 DNA: TGTGCCAGCACTCGGGCCGGGAGCACTGAAGCTTTCTTT
clone size: .
D gene: .
J gene: TRBJ1-1
CDR3 length: 13
V gene: TRBV12-3/TRBV12-4

CDR3 protein: CSASSGWEGSVGYTF
CDR3 DNA: TGCAGTGCTAGTTCTGGTTGGGAGGGCTCGGTGGGCTACACCTTC
clone size: .
D gene: .
J gene: TRBJ1-2
CDR3 length: 15
V gene: TRBV20-1

CDR3 protein: CAWRGDRGPTNEKLFF
CDR3 DNA: TGTGCCTGGAGGGGTGACAGGGGGCCTACTAATGAAAAACTGTTTTTT
clone size: .
D gene: TRBD1
J gene: TRBJ1-4
CDR3 length: 16
V gene: TRBV30

CDR3 protein: CASSSHGTGTNEKLFF
CDR3 DNA: TGTGCCAGCAGCTCCCACGGGACAGGGACTAATGAAAAACTGTTTTTT
clone size: .
D gene: TRBD1
J gene: TRBJ1-4
CDR3 length: 16
V gene: TRBV11-2

CDR3 protein: CAWSVRGTYGYTF
CDR3 DNA: TGTGCCTGGAGTGTCCGAGGCACTTATGGCTACACCTTC
clone size: .
D gene: .
J gene: TRBJ1-2
CDR3 length: 13
V gene: TRBV30

CDR3 protein: CASSIGQVGGKQFF
CDR3 DNA: TGTGCCAGTAGTATAGGACAGGTTGGGGGAAAGCAGTTCTTC
clone size: .
D gene: .
J gene: TRBJ2-1
CDR3 length: 14
V gene: TRBV19

CDR3 protein: CASSSPGGQQYF
CDR3 DNA: TGTGCCAGCAGTTCACCAGGGGGGCAGCAGTACTTC
clone size: once
D gene: .
J gene: TRBJ2-7
CDR3 length: 12
V gene: TRBV28

CDR3 protein: CASIRTGAGNTIYF
CDR3 DNA: TGTGCCAGCATAAGGACAGGGGCTGGAAACACCATATATTTT
clone size: .
D gene: TRBD1
J gene: TRBJ1-3
CDR3 length: 14
V gene: TRBV28

CDR3 protein: CASRGLTGVYTEAFF
CDR3 DNA: TGTGCCAGCAGAGGATTGACAGGGGTTTATACTGAAGCTTTCTTT
clone size: once
D gene: TRBD1
J gene: TRBJ1-1
CDR3 length: 15
V gene: TRBV28

CDR3 protein: CASSFGAVTDTQYF
CDR3 DNA: TGTGCCAGCAGCTTTGGAGCGGTCACAGATACGCAGTATTTT
clone size: .
D gene: .
J gene: TRBJ2-3
CDR3 length: 14
V gene: TRBV5-4

CDR3 protein: CAISERGQGAEKLFF
CDR3 DNA: TGTGCCATCAGTGAGCGGGGACAGGGGGCTGAAAAACTGTTTTTT
clone size: few
D gene: TRBD1
J gene: TRBJ1-4
CDR3 length: 15
V gene: TRBV10-3

CDR3 protein: CASSLAGGAEQFF
CDR3 DNA: TGTGCCAGCAGTTTAGCTGGAGGGGCTGAGCAGTTCTTC
clone size: .
D gene: .
J gene: TRBJ2-1
CDR3 length: 13
V gene: TRBV12-3/TRBV12-4